These 17 T cell receptor beta chains came from one sample sequenced in a study of cytomegalovirus exposure and HLA in healthy donors. Measured with immunoSEQ multiplex PCR; TCRdb has only the in-frame clones, and not every one. The data show around 52,000 clones, 88% seen once. The sample consisted of PBMCs. These receptors were obtained from a woman in her thirties in good health and CMV-seronegative.

The sample holds one count of this clone. The V call is TRBV4-1, the J call TRBJ2-1; TRBD2 matches 10 bases. V dropped 1 base and J dropped 7; count of bases not matched to a gene: 13. Germline V lookup: CDR1 MGHRA, CDR2 YSYEKL. This CDR3 has 18 amino acids. The CDR3 sequence: CASSQAEGSGRGWNEQFF. In DNA form, the CDR3 reads TGCGCCAGCAGCCAAGCTGAGGGGAGCGGGAGGGGGTGGAATGAGCAGTTCTTC.

This clone has a handful of counts. The genes are TRBV27 and TRBJ1-2; D not certain. V lost 0 bases to trimming and J lost 3 bases, with 20 bases between them. This CDR3 has 18 amino acids. Germline loops: CDR1 MNHEY, CDR2 SMNVEV (reference sequence). CDR3 residues: CASSLSARGSSYHYGYTF. The CDR3, as DNA: TGTGCCAGCAGTTTATCCGCCCGAGGGAGCTCCTATCACTATGGCTACACCTTC.

The chain links TRBV28 to TRBJ2-7; a weak D match, TRBD2 (6 bases). CDR3 size: 14 residues. V lost 7 bases to trimming and J lost 3 bases, with 16 bases between them. Germline V CDR1 and CDR2: MDHEN, SYDVKM. CDR3 DNA: TGTGCCAGCACCCAAAGGGGACTTCTCTACGAGCAGTACTTC. It encodes CASTQRGLLYEQYF.

The V gene is TRBV10-2, the J gene TRBJ1-4; D is ambiguous. This CDR3 is built from 15 residues. Germline values: CDR1 WSHSY, CDR2 SAAADI. V was clipped by 5 bases and J by 1 base, with 11 bases between them. This CDR3 is CASSREFGTNEKLFF. The CDR3 DNA reads as TGCGCCAGCAGTCGGGAGTTCGGAACTAATGAAAAACTGTTTTTT.

The chain couples TRBV7-3 to TRBJ2-7; TRBD1 agrees at 9 bases. V lost 2 bases to trimming and J lost 6 bases; unmatched junction nucleotides: 11. This CDR3 spans 16 amino acids. Germline V gene data show CDR1 as SGHTA and CDR2 as FQGTGA. The CDR3 DNA follows: TGTGCCAGCAGCTTAGGGACAGGGCTTCTTTCGTCCGAGCAGTACTTC. It yields the protein CASSLGTGLLSSEQYF. Together with reference TRBV7-3 and TRBJ2-7, the CDR3 gives the full variable domain: GAGVSQTPSNKVTEKGKYVELRCDPISGHTALYWYRQSLGQGPEFLIYFQGTGAADDSGLPNDRFFAVRPEGSVSTLKIQRTERGDSAVYLCASSLGTGLLSSEQYFGPGTRLTVT.

The V and J genes are TRBV5-1 and TRBJ1-2, with a possible D match to TRBD1 (5 bases). Trimming removed 1 base at V and 5 bases at J, with 12 bases between. The CDR3 covers 14 residues. Germline loops: CDR1 SGHRS, CDR2 YFSETQ. The chain's CDR3 is CASSLSQEGYGYTF. The CDR3 bases are TGCGCCAGCAGCTTGAGCCAGGAGGGGTATGGCTACACCTTC.

The rearrangement joins TRBV19 to TRBJ2-7, with unresolved D. The V and J ends lost 3 bases and 0 bases respectively, with 15 bases between them. There are 16 residues in the CDR3. Per the germline V gene, CDR1 is LNHDA and CDR2 is SQIVND (reference sequence). The CDR3 DNA reads as TGTGCCAGTAGTATGTCGTCGGCAGCGTACTCCTACGAGCAGTACTTC. It encodes CASSMSSAAYSYEQYF.

V gene TRBV5-1 combines with J gene TRBJ2-7; 11 nucleotides line up with TRBD1. J gave up 3 bases and V 2 bases, and 1 base lay outside the gene matches. Per germline, CDR1 SGHRS and CDR2 YFSETQ. This CDR3 has 14 amino acids. CDR3 sequence reads: CASSFGTGGYEQYF. The CDR3 nucleotides are TGCGCCAGCAGCTTCGGGACAGGGGGCTACGAGCAGTACTTC.

Comment on this clone: Germline and junction disagree at one end, which may indicate a read error. The V and J genes are TRBV11-3 and TRBJ2-2; 12 positions agree with TRBD2. CDR3 length equals 18 residues. Germline CDR1 reads SGHNT; CDR2 reads YENEEA. The CDR3 is CASSSTLGLAGAGGELFF. For the CDR3, the DNA is TGCGCCAGCAGCTCCACCTTGGGACTAGCGGGCGCTGGGGGGGAGCTGTTTTTT.

The chain recombines TRBV5-1 with TRBJ2-3; D is possibly TRBD1 (5 bases). Germline CDR1 SGHRS, CDR2 YFSETQ. V lost 2 bases, J lost 2 bases, and 9 bases lay in between. The CDR3 has 14 residues. The CDR3 bases are TGCGCCAGCAGCTTTGGACAAGACACAGATACGCAGTATTTT. Its protein is CASSFGQDTDTQYF.

The J gene is TRBJ2-5, the V gene TRBV5-4; tentatively, D is TRBD1 (6 bases). The CDR3 spans 14 residues. Per germline, CDR1 SGHNT and CDR2 YYREEE (reference sequence). Trimming cost V 3 bases and J 1 base, with 10 bases left between them. The CDR3 nucleotides are TGTGCCAGCAGCTACGGACAGTTCCAAGAGACCCAGTACTTC. It yields the protein CASSYGQFQETQYF.

The chain uses TRBV5-1 and TRBJ2-3, with a tentative D call TRBD2 (5 bases). CDR1 and CDR2 (germline): SGHRS, YFSETQ. The V end lost 4 bases, the J end lost 0 bases, and 9 bases lay between the germline ends. The CDR3 runs 14 residues. As DNA, the CDR3 is TGCGCCAGCAGCGGCGGGTCGAGCACAGATACGCAGTATTTT. Its protein product is CASSGGSSTDTQYF.

This chain joins TRBV27 and TRBJ2-7; a possible D gene is TRBD2 (6 bases). From germline, CDR1 is MNHEY and CDR2 SMNVEV (reference sequence). CDR3 length: 15 amino acids. V was pared by 5 bases and J by 7 bases, with 21 bases between. Here the CDR3 DNA reads TGTGCCAGCAGTCCCAGGACTACCGGAATTCAAGAGCAGTACTTC. Encoded protein: CASSPRTTGIQEQYF.

The chain joins TRBV9 to TRBJ2-7, with 9 bases lining up with TRBD2. The V gene end was trimmed by 1 base and the J gene end by 2 bases; junction bases not matched to a gene: 4. Looked up from germline, CDR1 is SGDLS and CDR2 is YYNGEE. The CDR3 loop spans 15 amino acids. CDR3 sequence: CASSVLASGTYEQYF. The CDR3 DNA reads as TGTGCCAGCAGCGTATTAGCTAGCGGGACCTACGAGCAGTACTTC.

This sequence joins TRBV28 and TRBJ1-1, with D possibly TRBD1 on 6 matching bases. Between the trimmed V and J ends, which lost 2 bases and 7 bases, there was a span of 11 bases. CDR1 and CDR2 from the germline V gene are MDHEN and SYDVKM. The CDR3 length is 13 residues. CDR3 amino acids: CASSLDSQGEAFF. CDR3 in DNA: TGTGCCAGCAGTTTAGATTCACAGGGTGAAGCTTTCTTT. Full variable domain (missing parts from reference TRBV28 and TRBJ1-1): DVKVTQSSRYLVKRTGEKVFLECVQDMDHENMFWYRQDPGLGLRLIYFSYDVKMKEKGDIPEGYSVSREKKERFSLILESASTNQTSMYLCASSLDSQGEAFFGQGTRLTVV.

V is TRBV5-1 and J is TRBJ2-7; 9 nucleotides align to TRBD1. After removal of 1 base from V and 6 bases from J, the junction contained 5 bases not matched to a gene. The germline V gene has CDR1 SGHRS and CDR2 YFSETQ. The CDR3 sequence is 14 residues long. CDR3 residues: CASSLWTQGAEQYF. DNA of the CDR3: TGCGCCAGCAGCTTGTGGACACAGGGGGCCGAGCAGTACTTC.

The chain has TRBV9 and TRBJ2-2; D possibly corresponds to TRBD1 (5 bases). V dropped 4 bases and J dropped 5 bases, with 21 bases sitting between them. The germline V gene has CDR1 SGDLS and CDR2 YYNGEE. The CDR3 spans 17 residues. The CDR3 DNA follows: TGTGCCAGCAGCCCCGGTGAGCGTAGGGGTCGAACCGGGGAGCTGTTTTTT. Residues: CASSPGERRGRTGELFF. The variable domain in full, completed from reference TRBV9 and TRBJ2-2, reads DSGVTQTPKHLITATGQRVTLRCSPRSGDLSVYWYQQSLDQGLQFLIQYYNGEERAKGNILERFSAQQFPDLHSELNLSSLELGDSALYFCASSPGERRGRTGELFFGEGSRLTVL.